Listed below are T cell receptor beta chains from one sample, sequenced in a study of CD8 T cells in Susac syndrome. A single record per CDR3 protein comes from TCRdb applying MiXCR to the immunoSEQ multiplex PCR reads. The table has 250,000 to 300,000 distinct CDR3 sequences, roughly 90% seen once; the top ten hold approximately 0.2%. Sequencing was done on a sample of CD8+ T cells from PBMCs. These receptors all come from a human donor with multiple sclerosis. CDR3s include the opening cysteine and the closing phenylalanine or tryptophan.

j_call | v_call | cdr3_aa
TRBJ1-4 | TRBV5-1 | CASRTDRAANEKLFF
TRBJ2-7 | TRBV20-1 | CSARGTGKGYEQYF
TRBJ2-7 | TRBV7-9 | CASSPLLAGANEQYF
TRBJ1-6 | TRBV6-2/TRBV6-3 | CASSYVGGNSPLHF
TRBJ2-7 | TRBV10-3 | CAISESIGKEQYF
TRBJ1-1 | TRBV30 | CAFFDLGTEAFF
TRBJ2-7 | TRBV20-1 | CSARPGISSYEQYF
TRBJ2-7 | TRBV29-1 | CSVVLDEQYF
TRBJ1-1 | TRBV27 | CASSLRGTNTEAFF
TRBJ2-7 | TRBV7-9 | CASSPDYTPYEQYF
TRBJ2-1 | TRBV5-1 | CASSLISGSPYNEQFF
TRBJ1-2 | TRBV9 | CASSVGRDGDYGYTF
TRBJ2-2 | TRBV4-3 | CASSPSDGTGELFF
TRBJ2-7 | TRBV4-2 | CASSLGMGVYEQYF
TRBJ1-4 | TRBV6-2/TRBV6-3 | CASTRGGRMFF
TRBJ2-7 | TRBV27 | CATGGGQSSYEQYF
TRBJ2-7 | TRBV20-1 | CSARRETSGYEQYF
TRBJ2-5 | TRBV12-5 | CASGLSIAGEETQYF
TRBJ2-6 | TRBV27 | CASRPSGANVLTF
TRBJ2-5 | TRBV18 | CASSLRDRGPETQYF
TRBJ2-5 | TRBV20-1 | CSARDRSRPQETQYF
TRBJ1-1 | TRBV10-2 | CASSEHRLNTEAFF
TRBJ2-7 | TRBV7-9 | CASRETSSYEQYF
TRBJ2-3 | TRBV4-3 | CASSQEGMGLAGPDTQYF
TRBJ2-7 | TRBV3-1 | CASSQGQGVDEQYF
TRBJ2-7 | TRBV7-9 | CASSLALGEQYF
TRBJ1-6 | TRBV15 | CATSMDRASPLHF
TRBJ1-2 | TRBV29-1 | CSVWVRGPLYGYTF
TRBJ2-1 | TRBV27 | CASSLSMTYNEQFF
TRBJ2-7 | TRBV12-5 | CASGSTTSDSPYEQYF
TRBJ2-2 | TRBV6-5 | CASSTGTGELFF
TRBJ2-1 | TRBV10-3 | CAIRGLAGDYNEQFF
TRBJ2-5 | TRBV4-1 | CASSQERAAWETQYF
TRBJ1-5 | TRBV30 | CAWSDSLAIYSNQPQHF
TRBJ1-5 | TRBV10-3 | CAISVDRGTQPQHF
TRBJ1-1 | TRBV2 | CASRASSGLRAFF
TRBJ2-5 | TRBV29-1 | CSAAGLAWETQYF
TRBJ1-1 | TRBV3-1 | CASSQDLRTGRNTEAFF
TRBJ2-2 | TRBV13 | CASSTRSRGGVGSNTGELFF
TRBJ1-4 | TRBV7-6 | CASSHLGEREKLFF
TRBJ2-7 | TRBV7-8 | CASSSLRGDTYEQYF